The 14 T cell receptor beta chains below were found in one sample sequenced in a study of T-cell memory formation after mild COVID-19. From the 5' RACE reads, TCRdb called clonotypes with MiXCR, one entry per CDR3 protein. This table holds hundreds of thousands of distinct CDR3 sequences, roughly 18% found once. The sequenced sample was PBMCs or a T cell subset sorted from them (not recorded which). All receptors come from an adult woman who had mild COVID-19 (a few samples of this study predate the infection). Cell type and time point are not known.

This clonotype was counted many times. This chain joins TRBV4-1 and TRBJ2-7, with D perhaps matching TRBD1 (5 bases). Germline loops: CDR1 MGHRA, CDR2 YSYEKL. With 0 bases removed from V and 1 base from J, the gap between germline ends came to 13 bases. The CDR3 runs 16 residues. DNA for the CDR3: TGCGCCAGCAGCCAAGAACCAGGGATGATATCCTACGAGCAGTACTTC. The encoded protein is CASSQEPGMISYEQYF.

The CDR3 reads CASRASGIKGEQYF. CDR3 sequence (DNA): TGTGCCAGCCGGGCCTCTGGGATCAAAGGCGAGCAGTACTTC. This chain links TRBV12-3 or TRBV12-4 with TRBJ2-7; no clear D. V dropped 8 bases and J dropped 6 bases, with 20 bases sitting between them. This CDR3 region has 14 residues.

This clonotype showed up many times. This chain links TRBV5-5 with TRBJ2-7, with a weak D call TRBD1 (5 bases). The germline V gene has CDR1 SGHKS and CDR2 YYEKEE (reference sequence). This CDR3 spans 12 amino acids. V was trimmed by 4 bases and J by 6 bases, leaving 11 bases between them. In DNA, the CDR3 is TGTGCCAGCAGCGACCAGGGAACCGAGCAGTACTTC. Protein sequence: CASSDQGTEQYF.

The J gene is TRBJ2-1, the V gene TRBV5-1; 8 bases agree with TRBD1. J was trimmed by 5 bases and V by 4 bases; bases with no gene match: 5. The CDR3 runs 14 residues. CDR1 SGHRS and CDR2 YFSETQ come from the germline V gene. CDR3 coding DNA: TGCGCCAGCAGCATGGACAGGGCCCACAATGAGCAGTTCTTC. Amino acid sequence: CASSMDRAHNEQFF. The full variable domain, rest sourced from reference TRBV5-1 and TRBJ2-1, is KAGVTQTPRYLIKTRGQQVTLSCSPISGHRSVSWYQQTPGQGLQFLFEYFSETQRNKGNFPGRFSGRQFSNSRSEMNVSTLELGDSALYLCASSMDRAHNEQFFGPGTRLTVL.

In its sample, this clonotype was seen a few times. CDR3 bases: TGCAGTGCTAGAGATACCCTAGCGGGCGAGCAGTACTTC. Residues: CSARDTLAGEQYF. The V and J genes are TRBV20-1 and TRBJ2-7; TRBD2 aligns across 8 bases. This CDR3 is 13 amino acids long. V trimming: 0 bases; J trimming: 6 bases; junction bases outside the gene matches: 4. From germline, CDR1 is DFQATT and CDR2 SNEGSKA (reference sequence).

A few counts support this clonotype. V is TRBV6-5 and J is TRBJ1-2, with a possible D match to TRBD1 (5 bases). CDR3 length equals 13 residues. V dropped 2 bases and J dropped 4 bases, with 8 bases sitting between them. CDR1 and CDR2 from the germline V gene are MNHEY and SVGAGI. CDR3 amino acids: CASSYRDLYGYTF. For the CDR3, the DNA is TGTGCCAGCAGTTACCGGGACCTCTATGGCTACACCTTC.

CDR3 in amino acids: CASSSTWKDEQYF. The CDR3 nucleotides read TGTGCCAGCAGCTCCACCTGGAAGGACGAGCAGTACTTC. The gene calls are TRBV12-3 or TRBV12-4 and TRBJ2-7; D not resolved. The CDR3 runs 13 residues. Trimming left V 6 bases short and J 5 bases short, with 14 bases between.

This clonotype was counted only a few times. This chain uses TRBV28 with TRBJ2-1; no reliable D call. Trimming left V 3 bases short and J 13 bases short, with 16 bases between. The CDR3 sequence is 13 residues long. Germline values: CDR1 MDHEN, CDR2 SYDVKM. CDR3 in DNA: TGTGCCAGCAGTTTGGTGGACGATAATGTTCAGTTCTTC. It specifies CASSLVDDNVQFF.

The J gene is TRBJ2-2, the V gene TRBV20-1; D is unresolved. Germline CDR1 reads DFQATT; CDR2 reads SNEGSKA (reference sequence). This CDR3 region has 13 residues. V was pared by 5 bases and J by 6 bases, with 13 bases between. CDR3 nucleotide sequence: TGCAGTGCTGCCCGTCAAGGCTCCGGGGAGCTGTTTTTT. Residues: CSAARQGSGELFF.

The CDR3 DNA is TGTGCCATCAGTGACCCGCTCAGACTACAAGAGACCCAGTACTTC. Its protein is CAISDPLRLQETQYF. The rearrangement uses TRBV10-3 and TRBJ2-5, with D maybe TRBD2 (5 bases). Germline V gene data show CDR1 as ENHRY and CDR2 as SYGVKD. The CDR3 is 15 amino acids. Trimming removed 3 bases from V and 2 bases from J, with 13 bases in between.

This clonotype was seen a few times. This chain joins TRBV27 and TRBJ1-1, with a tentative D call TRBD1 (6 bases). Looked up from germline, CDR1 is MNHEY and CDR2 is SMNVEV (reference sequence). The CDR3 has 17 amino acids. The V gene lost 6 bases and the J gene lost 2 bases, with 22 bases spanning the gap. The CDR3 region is CASRRAPQGPSNTEAFF. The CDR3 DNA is TGTGCCAGCAGGCGGGCCCCGCAGGGGCCTTCAAACACTGAAGCTTTCTTT.

This CDR3 reads CASSTQGMIRMAQHF. CDR3 sequence (DNA): TGTGCCAGTAGTACTCAGGGGATGATTCGTATGGCCCAGCATTTT. V and J are TRBV19 and TRBJ1-5, with a possible D match to TRBD1 (6 bases). V was clipped by 4 bases and J by 11 bases, with 21 bases between them. Germline CDR1 is LNHDA and CDR2 is SQIVND (reference sequence). CDR3 length: 15 amino acids.

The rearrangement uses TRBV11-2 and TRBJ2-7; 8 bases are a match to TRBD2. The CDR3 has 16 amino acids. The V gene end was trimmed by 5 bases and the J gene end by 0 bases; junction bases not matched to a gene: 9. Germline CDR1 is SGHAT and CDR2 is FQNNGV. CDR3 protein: CASSPPGSGASYEQYF. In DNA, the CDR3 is TGTGCCAGCAGCCCCCCAGGTAGCGGGGCCTCCTACGAGCAGTACTTC.

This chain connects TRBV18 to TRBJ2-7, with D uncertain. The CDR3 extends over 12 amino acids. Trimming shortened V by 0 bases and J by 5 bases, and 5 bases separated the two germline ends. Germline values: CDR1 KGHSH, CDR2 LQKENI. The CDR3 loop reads CASSPPGNEQYF. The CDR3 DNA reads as TGTGCCAGCTCACCACCGGGGAACGAGCAGTACTTC.